This section outlines one T cell receptor beta chain sequence together with its context. The target antigen is unknown. The entry originates in a study of monozygotic twins with inflammatory bowel disease. Study findings and constraints: IBD patients shared fewer clonotypes with other individuals than healthy twins, especially patients with disease activity signs. No difference in repertoire similarity was seen between concordant and discordant twins, possibly because power was limited.

This CDR3 is 14 amino acids long. Germline CDR1 is MNHEY and CDR2 is SVGAGI. The template-switching step introduced UMIs that carried a 6-nucleotide sample barcode. TCRdb reprocessed the 5' RACE reads, keeping one entry per CDR3 protein, no DNA. This sample's table has 160,000 or so distinct CDR3 sequences. The total RNA came straight from whole blood, and T cells were not sorted beforehand. This TCR came from a human donor with ulcerative colitis or Crohn's disease, or a healthy co-twin of an affected twin (not recorded which). The chain has TRBV6-5 and TRBJ2-1; the D call of TRBD2 rests on TCRdb alone, since no DNA is present to check it. The source material was blood. The CDR3 protein is CASSYRRSYNEQFF.